This TCR beta chain was observed in a study of blood T cell repertoires in COVID-19. At the level of the study: Samples representing acute and convalescent COVID-19 were sourced from the United States, Italy and Spain. Sources were T cells, B-cell-depleted T cells, or PBMCs; the material itself was cDNA or gDNA.

Methods used by the authors: Estimation of nucleated cell counts relied on the amplification of reference gene primers. Produced via immunoSEQ multiplex PCR; TCRdb's table is partial and in-frame only. For V, J and clone size, that table is used; D and trimming come from the DNA. Of about 60,000 clones in the sample, 79% were seen once. The germline CDR1 and CDR2 sequences are MDHEN and SYDVKM. This CDR3 has 14 residues. The V gene end was trimmed by 2 bases and the J gene end by 1 base; junction bases not matched to a gene: 0. Sequenced input: peripheral blood. The TCR originated in a woman in her seventies with acute or convalescent COVID-19. The rearrangement links TRBV28 to TRBJ2-5, with 8 bases fitting TRBD2. The CDR3 region has the DNA TGTGCCAGCAGTTTAGCGGGGGGCCAAGAGACCCAGTACTTC. Encoded protein: CASSLAGGQETQYF.